This TCR beta chain was observed in a study of T cells in Graves' hyperthyroidism and ophthalmopathy. Patients aged 18 to 65 had newly diagnosed hyperthyroidism that had lasted under 2 months. From RNA transcripts, TCR beta CDR3 regions were amplified. The HTBI primer set drove a first-round RT-PCR of the TCR CDR3. TCRdb used MiXCR to reprocess the multiplex PCR reads, holding one entry per CDR3 protein. Here the sample spans about 270,000 distinct CDR3 sequences, about 25% being singletons. Germline-derived CDR1 and CDR2 are DFQATT and SNEGSKA (reference sequence). This CDR3 has 12 residues. Trimming cost V 1 base and J 7 bases, with 10 bases left between them.

This clonotype was sampled from a man aged 40-50 years with Graves' hyperthyroidism that later progressed to Graves' ophthalmopathy. Sequencing used blood. The V gene is TRBV20-1, the J gene TRBJ1-1; D possibly corresponds to TRBD1 (5 bases). DNA for the CDR3: TGCAGTGCTAGAGTTTGGGGGGGTGAAGCTTTCTTT. Translation: CSARVWGGEAFF.